This T cell receptor (beta chain) was retrieved from a study of blood T cell repertoires in COVID-19. The overall study: There were acute and convalescent COVID-19 samples, and they came from the United States, Italy and Spain. The cDNA or gDNA used as material had been derived from T cells, B-cell-depleted T cells, or PBMCs.

The CDR3 totals 16 residues. The V gene lost 0 bases and the J gene lost 7 bases, with 16 bases spanning the gap. The germline CDR1 and CDR2 sequences are MGHRA and YSYEKL. As originally analysed: Reference gene primer amplification gave estimated nucleated cell counts. Data came from immunoSEQ multiplex PCR; TCRdb stores just in-frame clones and leaves some out. V and J calls and clone size come straight from that table; D and trimming were deduced from the DNA. Of 200,000 to 250,000 clones in the sample, approximately 86% were seen once. The sequence was collected from a woman aged 55 to 70 who had recovered from COVID-19. The V call is TRBV4-1, the J call TRBJ1-5; possibly TRBD1 for D (5 bases). Specimen: peripheral blood. CDR3 DNA: TGCGCCAGCAGCCAAGATAATTCCAGGGTCAGACAGCCCCAGCATTTT. Protein sequence: CASSQDNSRVRQPQHF.